This entry describes one T cell receptor (beta chain). This sample is drawn from a study of patients and donors after allogeneic stem cell transplantation. One entry per CDR3 protein, called by TCRdb with MiXCR from the RT-PCR reads. Of 800,000 to 1,000,000 distinct CDR3 sequences in the sample, roughly 17% are singletons; the top ten hold 5.5% to 6.5%. The junction had 13 bases not matched to a gene; V was cut back by 6 bases and J by 4 bases. The CDR3 consists of 16 residues. CDR1 and CDR2 from the germline V gene are MNHNS and SASEGT. Sequencing was carried out using blood, either unsorted or a sorted T cell fraction (not recorded which). The genes are TRBV6-1 and TRBJ2-7, with TRBD1 matching 9 bases. The receptor was derived from a human donor who was either an allogeneic HSCT recipient or a stem cell or donor lymphocyte infusion donor (not recorded which). It is not recorded whose cells these are; they may come from a transplant donor. CDR3 nucleotides: TGTGCCAGCAGCTATACCACGGACAGGGGTGCTTACGAGCAGTACTTC. This codes for CASSYTTDRGAYEQYF.